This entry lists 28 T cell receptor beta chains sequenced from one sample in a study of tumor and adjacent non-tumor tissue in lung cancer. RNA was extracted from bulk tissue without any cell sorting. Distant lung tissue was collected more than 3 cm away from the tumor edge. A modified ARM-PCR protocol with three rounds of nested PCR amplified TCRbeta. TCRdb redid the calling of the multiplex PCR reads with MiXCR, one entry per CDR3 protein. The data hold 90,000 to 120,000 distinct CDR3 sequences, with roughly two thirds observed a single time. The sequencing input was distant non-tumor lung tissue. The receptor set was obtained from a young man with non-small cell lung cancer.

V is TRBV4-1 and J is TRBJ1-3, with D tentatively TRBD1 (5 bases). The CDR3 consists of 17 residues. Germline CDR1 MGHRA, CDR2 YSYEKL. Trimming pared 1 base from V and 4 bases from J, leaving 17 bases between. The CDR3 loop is CASSQVPLGPSGNTIYF. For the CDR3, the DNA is TGCGCCAGCAGCCAAGTCCCCTTGGGGCCCTCCGGAAACACCATATATTTT.

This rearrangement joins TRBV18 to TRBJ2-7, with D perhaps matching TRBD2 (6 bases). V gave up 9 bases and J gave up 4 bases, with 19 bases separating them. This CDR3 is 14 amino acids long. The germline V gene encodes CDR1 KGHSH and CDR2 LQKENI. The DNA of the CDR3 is TGTGCCAGTTCGTCCACCGGGACTCAGTACGAGCAGTACTTC. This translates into CASSSTGTQYEQYF.

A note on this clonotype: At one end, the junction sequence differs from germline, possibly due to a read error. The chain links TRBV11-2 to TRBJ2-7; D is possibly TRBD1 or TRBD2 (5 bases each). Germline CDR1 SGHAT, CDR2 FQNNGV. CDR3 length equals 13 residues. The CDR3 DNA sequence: TGTACCAGCAGCGAGAGGGGCTCCTACGAGCAGTACTTC. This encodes CTSSERGSYEQYF.

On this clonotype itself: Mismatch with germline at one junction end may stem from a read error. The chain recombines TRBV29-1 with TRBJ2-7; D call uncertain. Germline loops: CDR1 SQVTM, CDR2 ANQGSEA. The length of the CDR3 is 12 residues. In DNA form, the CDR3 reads TGCAGCGCCCGGTTGACCTCCTACGAGCAGTGCTTC. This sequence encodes CSARLTSYEQCF.

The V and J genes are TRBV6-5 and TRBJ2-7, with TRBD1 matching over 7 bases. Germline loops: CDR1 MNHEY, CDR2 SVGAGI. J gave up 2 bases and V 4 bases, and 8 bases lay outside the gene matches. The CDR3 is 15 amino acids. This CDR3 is CASSSARQGTYEQYF. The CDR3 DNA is TGTGCCAGCAGTTCCGCCCGACAGGGCACCTACGAGCAGTACTTC.

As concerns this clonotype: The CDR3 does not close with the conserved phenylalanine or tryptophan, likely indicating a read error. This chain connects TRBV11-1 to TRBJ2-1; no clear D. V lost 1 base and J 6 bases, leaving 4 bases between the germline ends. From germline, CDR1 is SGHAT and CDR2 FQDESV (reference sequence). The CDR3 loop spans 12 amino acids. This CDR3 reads CASSLEINEQFL. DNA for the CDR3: TGTGCCAGCAGCTTAGAGATCAATGAGCAGTTCTTG.

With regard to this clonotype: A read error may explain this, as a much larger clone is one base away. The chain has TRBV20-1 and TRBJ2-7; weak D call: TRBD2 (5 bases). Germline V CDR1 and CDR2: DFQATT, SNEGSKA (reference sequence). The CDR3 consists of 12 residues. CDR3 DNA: TGCTGTGCCCCCCGGGGTGCCTACGAGCAGTACTTC. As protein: CCAPRGAYEQYF.

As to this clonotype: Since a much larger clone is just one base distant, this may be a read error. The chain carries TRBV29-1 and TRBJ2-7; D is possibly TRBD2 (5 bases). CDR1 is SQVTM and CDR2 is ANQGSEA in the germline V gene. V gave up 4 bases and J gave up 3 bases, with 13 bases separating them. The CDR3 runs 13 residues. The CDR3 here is CSVGPSWSYEQYF. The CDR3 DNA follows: TGCAGCGTTGGGCCTAGCTGGAGCTACGAGCAGTACTTC.

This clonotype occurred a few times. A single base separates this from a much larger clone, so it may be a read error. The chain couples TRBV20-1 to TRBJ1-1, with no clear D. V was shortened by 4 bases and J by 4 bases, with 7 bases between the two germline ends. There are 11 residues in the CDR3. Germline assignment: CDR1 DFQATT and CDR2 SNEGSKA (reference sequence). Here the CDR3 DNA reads TGCAGTGCTACTCCGGCCACTGAAGCTTTCTTT. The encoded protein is CSATPATEAFF.

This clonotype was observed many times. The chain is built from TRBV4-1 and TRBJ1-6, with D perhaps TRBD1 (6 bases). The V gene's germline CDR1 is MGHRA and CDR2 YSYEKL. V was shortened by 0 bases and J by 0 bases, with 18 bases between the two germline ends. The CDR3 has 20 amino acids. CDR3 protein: CASSQEVTGGLGSYNSPLHF. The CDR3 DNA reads TGCGCCAGCAGCCAAGAGGTGACAGGCGGTTTGGGCTCCTATAATTCACCCCTCCACTTT.

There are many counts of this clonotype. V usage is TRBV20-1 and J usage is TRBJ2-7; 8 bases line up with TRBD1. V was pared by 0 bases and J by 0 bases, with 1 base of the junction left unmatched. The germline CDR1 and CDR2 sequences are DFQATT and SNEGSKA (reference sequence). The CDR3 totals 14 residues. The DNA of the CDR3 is TGCAGTGCTAGAGACACAGGGGGCTCCTACGAGCAGTACTTC. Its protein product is CSARDTGGSYEQYF.

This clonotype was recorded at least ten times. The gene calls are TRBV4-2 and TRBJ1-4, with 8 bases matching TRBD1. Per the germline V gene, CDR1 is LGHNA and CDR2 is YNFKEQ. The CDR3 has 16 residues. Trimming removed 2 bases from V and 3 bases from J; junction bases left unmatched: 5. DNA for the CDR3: TGTGCCAGCAGCCAACCCACGGACAGGGCTAATGAAAAACTGTTTTTT. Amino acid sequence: CASSQPTDRANEKLFF.

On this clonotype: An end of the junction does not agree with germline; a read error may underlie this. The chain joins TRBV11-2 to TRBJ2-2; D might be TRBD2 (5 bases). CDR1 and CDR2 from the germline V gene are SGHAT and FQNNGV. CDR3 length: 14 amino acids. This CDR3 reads CASSCKSNTGELFF. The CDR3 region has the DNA TGTGCCAGCAGCTGTAAAAGTAACACCGGGGAGCTATTTTTT.

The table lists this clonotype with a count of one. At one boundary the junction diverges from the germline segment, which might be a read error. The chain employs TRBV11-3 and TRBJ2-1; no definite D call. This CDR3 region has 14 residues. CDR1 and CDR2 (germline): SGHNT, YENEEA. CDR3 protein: CASSGAATYNKQFF. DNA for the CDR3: TGTGCCAGCAGCGGCGCGGCAACCTACAATAAGCAGTTCTTC.

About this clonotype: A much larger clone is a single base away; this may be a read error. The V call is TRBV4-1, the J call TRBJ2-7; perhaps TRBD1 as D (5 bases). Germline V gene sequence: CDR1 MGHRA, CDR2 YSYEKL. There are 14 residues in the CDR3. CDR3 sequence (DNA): TGCGCCAGCAGCCCTTGGGGCAACTCCTACAAGCAGTACTTC. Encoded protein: CASSPWGNSYKQYF.

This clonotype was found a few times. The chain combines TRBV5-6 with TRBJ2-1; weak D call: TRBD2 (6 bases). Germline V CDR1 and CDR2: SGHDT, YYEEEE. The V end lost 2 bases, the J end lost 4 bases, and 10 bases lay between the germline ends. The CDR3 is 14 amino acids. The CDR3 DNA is TGTGCCAGCAGCTTAGTCCTAGCGTACAATGAGCAGTTCTTC. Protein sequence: CASSLVLAYNEQFF.

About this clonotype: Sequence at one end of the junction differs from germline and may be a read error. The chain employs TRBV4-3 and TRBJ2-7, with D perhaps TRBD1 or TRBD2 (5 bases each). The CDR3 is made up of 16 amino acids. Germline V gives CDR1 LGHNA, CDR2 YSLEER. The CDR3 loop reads CASNQDPTGTGDEQYF. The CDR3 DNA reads TGCGCCAGCAACCAAGACCCAACCGGGACGGGCGACGAGCAGTACTTC.

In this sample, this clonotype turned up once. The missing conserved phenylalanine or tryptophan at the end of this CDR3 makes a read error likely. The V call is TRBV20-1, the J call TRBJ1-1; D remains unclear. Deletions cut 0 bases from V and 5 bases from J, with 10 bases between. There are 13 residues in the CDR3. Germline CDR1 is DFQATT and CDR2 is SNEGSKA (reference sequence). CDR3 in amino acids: CSAREGRYTEAFL. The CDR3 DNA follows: TGCAGTGCTAGAGAGGGCAGGTATACTGAAGCTTTCCTT.

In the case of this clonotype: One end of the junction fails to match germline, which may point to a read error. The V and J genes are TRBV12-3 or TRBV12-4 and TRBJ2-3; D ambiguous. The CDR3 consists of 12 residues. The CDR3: CASNLLIDTQYF. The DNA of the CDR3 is TGTGCCAGCAATTTACTCATTGATACGCAGTATTTT.

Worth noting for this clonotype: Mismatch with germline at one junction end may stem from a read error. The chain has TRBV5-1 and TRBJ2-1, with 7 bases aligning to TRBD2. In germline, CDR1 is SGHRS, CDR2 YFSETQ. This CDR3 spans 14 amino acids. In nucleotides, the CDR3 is TGCGCCAGCAGTTTGGGGGGGTCCCACAATGAGCGGTTCTTC. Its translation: CASSLGGSHNERFF.

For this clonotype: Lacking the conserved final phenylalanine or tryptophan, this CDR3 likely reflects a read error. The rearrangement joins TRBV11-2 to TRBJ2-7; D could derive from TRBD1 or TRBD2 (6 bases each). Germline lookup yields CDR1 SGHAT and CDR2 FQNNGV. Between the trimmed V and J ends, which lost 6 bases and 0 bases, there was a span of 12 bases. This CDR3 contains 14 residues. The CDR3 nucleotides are TGTGCCAGCAGGGCGGGACACTGCTCCTACGAGCAGTACTTG. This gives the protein CASRAGHCSYEQYL.

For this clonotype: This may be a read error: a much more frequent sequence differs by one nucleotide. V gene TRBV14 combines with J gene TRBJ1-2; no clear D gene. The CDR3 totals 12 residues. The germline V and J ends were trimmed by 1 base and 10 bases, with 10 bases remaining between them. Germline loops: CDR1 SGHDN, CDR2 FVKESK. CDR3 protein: CASSQARHVYTF. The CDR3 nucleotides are TGTGCCAGCAGCCAAGCAAGACATGTCTACACCTTC.

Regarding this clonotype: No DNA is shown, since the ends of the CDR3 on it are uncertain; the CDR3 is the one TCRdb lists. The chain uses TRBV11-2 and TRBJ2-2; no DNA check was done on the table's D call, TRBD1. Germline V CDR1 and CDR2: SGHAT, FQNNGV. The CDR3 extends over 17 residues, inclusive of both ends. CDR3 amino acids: CASSLGRDMVRAGSCFF.

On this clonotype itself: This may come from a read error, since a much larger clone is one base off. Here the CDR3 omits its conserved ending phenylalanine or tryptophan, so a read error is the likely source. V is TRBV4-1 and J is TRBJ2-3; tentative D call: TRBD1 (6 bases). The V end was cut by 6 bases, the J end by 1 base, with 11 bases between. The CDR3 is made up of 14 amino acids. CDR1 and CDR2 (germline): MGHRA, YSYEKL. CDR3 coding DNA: TGCGCCAGCAGACCGGGACAACGCACAGATACGCAGTATTCT. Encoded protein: CASRPGQRTDTQYS.

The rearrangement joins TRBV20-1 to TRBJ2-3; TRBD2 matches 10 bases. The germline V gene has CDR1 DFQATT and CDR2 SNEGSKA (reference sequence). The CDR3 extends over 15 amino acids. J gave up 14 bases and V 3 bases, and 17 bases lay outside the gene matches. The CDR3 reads CSARGAGGPSDTPYF. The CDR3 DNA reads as TGCAGTGCTAGGGGAGCGGGGGGGCCATCAGATACACCGTATTTT.

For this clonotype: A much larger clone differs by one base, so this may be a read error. CDR3 residues: CASRRGWALINTQYF. DNA for the CDR3: TGTGCCAGCAGGCGGGGGTGGGCACTCATAAATACGCAGTATTTT. The chain employs TRBV6-2 or TRBV6-3 and TRBJ2-3; 7 nucleotides agree with TRBD2. This CDR3 has 15 residues. Germline values: CDR1 MNHEY, CDR2 SVGEGT. With V trimmed by 6 bases and J by 7 bases, 13 bases remained unmatched.

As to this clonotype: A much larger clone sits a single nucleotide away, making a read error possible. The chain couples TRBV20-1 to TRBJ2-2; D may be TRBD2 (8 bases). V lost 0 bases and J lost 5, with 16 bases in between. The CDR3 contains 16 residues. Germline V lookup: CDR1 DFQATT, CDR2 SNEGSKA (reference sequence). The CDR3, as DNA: TGCAGTGCTAGAGACTCGACAGGGACTAGTACCGGGGAGCTGTTTTTT. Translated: CSARDSTGTSTGELFF.

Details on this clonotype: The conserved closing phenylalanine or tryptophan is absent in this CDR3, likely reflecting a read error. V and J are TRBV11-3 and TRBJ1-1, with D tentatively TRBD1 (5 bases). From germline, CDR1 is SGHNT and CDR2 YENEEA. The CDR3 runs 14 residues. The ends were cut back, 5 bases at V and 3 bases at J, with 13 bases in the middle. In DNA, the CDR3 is TGTGCCAGCAGCACAGGACATGGAGACACTGAAGCTTTCTAT. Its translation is CASSTGHGDTEAFY.